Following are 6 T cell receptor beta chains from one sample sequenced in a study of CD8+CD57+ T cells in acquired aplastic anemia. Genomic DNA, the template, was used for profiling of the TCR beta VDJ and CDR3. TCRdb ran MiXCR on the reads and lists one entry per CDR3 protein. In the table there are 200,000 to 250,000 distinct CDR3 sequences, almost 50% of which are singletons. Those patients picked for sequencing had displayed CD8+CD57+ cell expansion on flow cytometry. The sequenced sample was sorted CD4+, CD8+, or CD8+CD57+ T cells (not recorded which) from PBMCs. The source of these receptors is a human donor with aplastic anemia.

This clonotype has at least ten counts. The CDR3 sequence: CASSRQGDYYGYTF. The CDR3 DNA reads TGTGCCAGCAGCAGACAGGGAGATTACTATGGCTACACCTTC. V and J are TRBV7-9 and TRBJ1-2, with 7 bases matching TRBD1. The CDR3 is 14 amino acids. Germline CDR1 and CDR2: SEHNR and FQNEAQ (reference sequence). The V gene end was trimmed by 5 bases and the J gene end by 3 bases; junction bases not matched to a gene: 6.

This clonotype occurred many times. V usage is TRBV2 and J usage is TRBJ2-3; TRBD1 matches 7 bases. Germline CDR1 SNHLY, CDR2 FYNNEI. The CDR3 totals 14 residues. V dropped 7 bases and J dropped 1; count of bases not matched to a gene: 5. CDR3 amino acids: CASTLGQGTDTQYF. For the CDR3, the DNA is TGTGCCAGCACCCTAGGACAGGGCACAGATACGCAGTATTTT. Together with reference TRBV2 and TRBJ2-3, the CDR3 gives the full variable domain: EPEVTQTPSHQVTQMGQEVILRCVPISNHLYFYWYRQILGQKVEFLVSFYNNEISEKSEIFDDQFSVERPDGSNFTLKIRSTKLEDSAMYFCASTLGQGTDTQYFGPGTRLTVL.

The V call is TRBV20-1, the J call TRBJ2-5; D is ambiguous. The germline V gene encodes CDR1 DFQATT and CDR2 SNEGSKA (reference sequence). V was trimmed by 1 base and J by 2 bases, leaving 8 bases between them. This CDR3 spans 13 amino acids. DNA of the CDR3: TGCAGTGCTAGAGTTTCAACTCAAGAGACCCAGTACTTC. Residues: CSARVSTQETQYF.

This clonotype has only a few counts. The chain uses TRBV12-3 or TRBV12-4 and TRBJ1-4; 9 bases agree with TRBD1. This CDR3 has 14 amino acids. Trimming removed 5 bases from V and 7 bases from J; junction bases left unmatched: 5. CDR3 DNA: TGTGCCAGCAGTCGACAGGGGGGGAGTGAAAAACTGTTTTTT. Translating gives CASSRQGGSEKLFF.

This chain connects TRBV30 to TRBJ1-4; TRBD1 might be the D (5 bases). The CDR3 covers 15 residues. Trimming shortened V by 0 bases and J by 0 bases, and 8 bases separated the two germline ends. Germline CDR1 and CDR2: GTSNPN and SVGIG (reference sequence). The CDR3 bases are TGTGCCTGGAGTGTTCAGGGATCAACTAATGAAAAACTGTTTTTT. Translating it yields CAWSVQGSTNEKLFF. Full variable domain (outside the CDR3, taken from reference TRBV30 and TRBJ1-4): SQTIHQWPATLVQPVGSPLSLECTVEGTSNPNLYWYRQAAGRGLQLLFYSVGIGQISSEVPQNLSASRPQDRQFILSSKKLLLSDSGFYLCAWSVQGSTNEKLFFGSGTQLSVL.

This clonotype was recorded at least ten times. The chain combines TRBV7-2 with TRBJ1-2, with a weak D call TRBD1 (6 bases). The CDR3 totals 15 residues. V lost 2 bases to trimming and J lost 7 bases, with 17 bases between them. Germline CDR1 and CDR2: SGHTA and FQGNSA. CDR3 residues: CASSLLAGELSGYTF. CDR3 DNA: TGTGCCAGCAGCTTACTCGCAGGGGAGCTTTCTGGCTACACCTTC.